The rows below give T cell receptor beta chains drawn from one sample of a study of graft-versus-host responses after intestinal transplantation. Using immunoSEQ multiplex PCR, the repertoire was profiled, and TCRdb retains in-frame clones only, with some absent. The sample carries 8,000 to 10,000 clones, approximately 94% recorded once. Source: PBMCs, taken 8 days after intestinal transplant. The receptors were gathered from a human patient who received an intestinal transplant, so some T cells may come from the graft donor. The CDR3 runs from the conserved cysteine through the conserved F or W. Fields, in order: D gene, V gene, clone size, J gene, CDR3 DNA, CDR3 protein. The D gene is left open where the match is weak. The size entry is marked missing in some rows and otherwise reads once, few, many or a size class.

NA	TRBV7-9	NA	TRBJ1-5	TGTGCCAGCAGCTTACAGAGCGGCGGCAATCAGCCCCAGCATTTT	CASSLQSGGNQPQHF
TRBD2	TRBV28	NA	TRBJ2-1	TGTGCCAGCAGTTTGACCGGGACTAGCGGTGGTAATGAGCAGTTCTTC	CASSLTGTSGGNEQFF
NA	TRBV4-1	large	TRBJ1-2	TGCGCCAGCAGCCAAGACGGGGGGCTACAGCGTGGCTACACCTTC	CASSQDGGLQRGYTF
NA	TRBV25-1	NA	TRBJ1-2	TGTGCCAGTCTTTCGGGGGGGCTTGATGGCTACACCTTC	CASLSGGLDGYTF
NA	TRBV9	NA	TRBJ2-7	TGTGCCAGCAGTTCCCGGGACAACTCCTACGAGCAGTACTTC	CASSSRDNSYEQYF
TRBD1	TRBV5-4	NA	TRBJ2-3	TGTGCCCTTCGGGACAGGGGGCTGGAAGATACGCAGTATTTT	CALRDRGLEDTQYF
NA	TRBV18	NA	TRBJ2-5	TGTGCCAGCTCACCTCCCGACCGACGGGCCGGTGAGACCCAGTACTTC	CASSPPDRRAGETQYF
NA	TRBV7-2	NA	TRBJ2-5	TGTGCCAGCAGCCAAGCCGGGGGAGAGACCCAGTACTTC	CASSQAGGETQYF
TRBD1	TRBV19	once	TRBJ2-4	TGTGCCAGTAGTCCTTTCATATCCGACAGGGTGGGCATTCAGTACTTC	CASSPFISDRVGIQYF
NA	TRBV5-5	NA	TRBJ1-5	TGTGCCAGCAGCTCCGGGGAGAATCAGCCCCAGCATTTT	CASSSGENQPQHF
NA	TRBV6-6	NA	TRBJ1-5	TGTGCCAGCAGTTACTCGATTACCGATAGCAATCAGCCCCAGCATTTT	CASSYSITDSNQPQHF
TRBD1	TRBV4-1	once	TRBJ1-2	TGCGCCAGCAGCTCAGGAGGGGGCGTAACGGCTGGCTACACCTTC	CASSSGGGVTAGYTF
TRBD2	TRBV27	NA	TRBJ2-7	TGTGCCAGCAGGGGACCTAGCGGGGCACTGGCCTACGAGCAGTACTTC	CASRGPSGALAYEQYF
NA	TRBV7-9	NA	TRBJ2-1	TGTGCCAGCAGCTTATGGTCCGGGGAAGGGGAGCAGTTCTTC	CASSLWSGEGEQFF
TRBD1	TRBV27	NA	TRBJ2-3	TGTGCCAGCAGTTTCCGCCGAGACAGGGGGAGTACGCAGTATTTT	CASSFRRDRGSTQYF
NA	TRBV27	NA	TRBJ1-5	TGTGCCAGCAGTTTAACGTACCCGAATCAGCCCCAGCATTTT	CASSLTYPNQPQHF
TRBD2	TRBV5-1	once	TRBJ2-7	TGCGCCAGCAGCTTGAGCGGGAGAAGGAACGAGCAGTACTTC	CASSLSGRRNEQYF
NA	TRBV18	NA	TRBJ1-1	TGTGCCAGCTCACCACCCTGGGTCATGAACACTGAAGCTTTCTTT	CASSPPWVMNTEAFF
NA	TRBV29-1	NA	TRBJ1-6	TGCAGCGTTTCCCAGGATTATAATTCACCCCTCCACTTT	CSVSQDYNSPLHF
TRBD2	TRBV9	NA	TRBJ2-2	TGTGCCAGCAGCCCGATGACTAGCGGGCGAACGGCCGGGGAGCTGTTTTTT	CASSPMTSGRTAGELFF
NA	TRBV19	NA	TRBJ2-1	TGTGCCAGTAGTATGGGGCCGCGGTCCTACAATGAGCAGTTCTTC	CASSMGPRSYNEQFF
NA	TRBV6-1	NA	TRBJ2-7	TGTGCCAGCATGGGCGGAGTCTACGAGCAGTACTTC	CASMGGVYEQYF
NA	TRBV7-6	NA	TRBJ2-7	TGTGCCAGCAGCTCCGGACTTACCTACGAGCAGTACTTC	CASSSGLTYEQYF
TRBD2	TRBV28	NA	TRBJ2-3	TGTGCCAGCAGTTTAAAGGCGACTAGCGGGAGTAGCACAGATACGCAGTATTTT	CASSLKATSGSSTDTQYF
NA	TRBV19	once	TRBJ2-7	TGTGCCAGTACGGCGGGACACCCCTCCTACGAGCAGTACTTC	CASTAGHPSYEQYF
TRBD2	TRBV30	NA	TRBJ2-7	TGTGCCTCTAAGACTAGCGGGGGTTACGAGCAGTACTTC	CASKTSGGYEQYF
TRBD1	TRBV28	NA	TRBJ1-5	TGTGCCAGCATCGGGACAGGGGATCAGCCCCAGCATTTT	CASIGTGDQPQHF
NA	TRBV27	NA	TRBJ2-7	TGTGCCAGCAGCCCCCTAGCCGACAGGCACGAGCAGTACTTC	CASSPLADRHEQYF
TRBD1	TRBV19	once	TRBJ1-2	TGTGCCAGTTCCGGGACAGGGGTGGACTATGGCTACACCTTC	CASSGTGVDYGYTF
NA	TRBV11-2	once	TRBJ2-3	TGTGCCAGCAGCTTACTTGGGGGATACACAGATACGCAGTATTTT	CASSLLGGYTDTQYF
NA	TRBV6-1	NA	TRBJ1-1	TGTGCCAGCCTTGGCGAAACTGAAGCTTTCTTT	CASLGETEAFF
NA	TRBV5-1	NA	TRBJ2-2	TGCGCCAGCAGCTTGGCCACCGGTTCCGGCACCGGGGAGCTGTTTTTT	CASSLATGSGTGELFF
NA	TRBV4-1	once	TRBJ2-1	TGCGCCAGCAGCCAGGGCGACAATGAGCAGTTCTTC	CASSQGDNEQFF
TRBD1	TRBV27	NA	TRBJ2-1	TGTGCCAGCACAGGGGGCTTGGACAATGAGCAGTTCTTC	CASTGGLDNEQFF
NA	TRBV6-4	NA	TRBJ2-7	TGTGCCAGCAGCCCTTTTCCTGGCGAGTCCTACGAGCAGTACTTC	CASSPFPGESYEQYF
NA	TRBV27	NA	TRBJ2-3	TGTGCCAGCAGTTTAGGCATTGACACAGATACGCAGTATTTT	CASSLGIDTDTQYF
TRBD1	TRBV2	NA	TRBJ2-1	TGTGCCACCACTACCGGGACAGATCACAATGAGCAGTTCTTC	CATTTGTDHNEQFF
TRBD2	TRBV19	NA	TRBJ2-5	TGTGCCAGTAGTACCATCGGGACTAGACAAGAGACCCAGTACTTC	CASSTIGTRQETQYF
TRBD1	TRBV11-1	NA	TRBJ2-7	TGTGCCAGCAGAAGGACAGGATCCTACGAGCAGTACTTC	CASRRTGSYEQYF
NA	TRBV7-7	NA	TRBJ2-7	TGTGCCAGCAGCTCCGGGCCCAGCGCCTACGAGCAGTACTTC	CASSSGPSAYEQYF
TRBD2	TRBV28	NA	TRBJ2-2	TGTGCCAGCAGTTTATATGAACTAGCGGCTGGCACCGGGGAGCTGTTTTTT	CASSLYELAAGTGELFF
NA	TRBV5-1	NA	TRBJ1-4	TGCGCCAGCAGCTTGTCGAGGGGGGGTGAAAAACTGTTTTTT	CASSLSRGGEKLFF
NA	TRBV28	NA	TRBJ2-2	TGTGCCAGCAGTTTATTGACTTACACCGGGGAGCTGTTTTTT	CASSLLTYTGELFF
NA	TRBV6-6	NA	TRBJ2-5	TGTGCCAGCAGCCAATGGGACTGGCGCGAGACCCAGTACTTC	CASSQWDWRETQYF
NA	TRBV4-2	NA	TRBJ1-5	TGTGCCAGCAGCCAAGATTTGCTGCTAGGTTTCAATCAGCCCCAGCATTTT	CASSQDLLLGFNQPQHF
NA	TRBV5-6	NA	TRBJ2-7	TGTGCCAGCAGCTTTGACAGTCTATACGAGCAGTACTTC	CASSFDSLYEQYF
NA	TRBV2	NA	TRBJ1-2	TGTGCCAGCAGTGGACAGGCCTATGGCTACACCTTC	CASSGQAYGYTF
TRBD2	TRBV12-5	NA	TRBJ2-7	TGTGCTAGTGGGCCTCGGACTAGCGGGACCTACGAGCAGTACTTC	CASGPRTSGTYEQYF
NA	TRBV20-1	NA	TRBJ2-7	TGCAGTGCGAGCAGGGACTACGAGCAGTACTTC	CSASRDYEQYF
NA	TRBV9	NA	TRBJ1-3	TGTGCCAGCAGCGTAGGGGGTTGGCCTGGGATAACCTCTGGAAACACCATATATTTT	CASSVGGWPGITSGNTIYF
NA	TRBV27	NA	TRBJ2-1	TGTGCCAGCAGTTCTCGGGTAGCGGATGAGCAGTTCTTC	CASSSRVADEQFF